This T cell receptor beta chain was sequenced for a study of blood T cell repertoires in COVID-19. Study-wide context: The cDNA or gDNA used as material had been derived from T cells, B-cell-depleted T cells, or PBMCs.

The V gene's germline CDR1 is SGDLS and CDR2 YYNGEE. The CDR3 is made up of 16 amino acids. Trimming removed 3 bases from V and 3 bases from J; junction bases left unmatched: 4. Measured with immunoSEQ multiplex PCR; TCRdb has only the in-frame clones, and not every one. This table has 350,000 to 450,000 clones, about 88% appearing once. Participants in the exposed group had met a COVID-19 case in the 2 weeks before joining the study. The receptor was derived from a woman between 18 and 30 years old who had been exposed to COVID-19. The chain has TRBV9 and TRBJ2-5; 14 nucleotides match TRBD2. The sequencing input was PBMCs or T cells enriched from blood (not recorded which). The CDR3 coding sequence is TGTGCCAGCAGCGGAAGACTAGCGGGGGGGAAAGAGACCCAGTACTTC. Translating gives CASSGRLAGGKETQYF.